The T cell receptor beta chain described here comes from a study of blood T cell repertoires in COVID-19. Study background: Sites in the United States, Italy and Spain provided acute and convalescent COVID-19 samples.

Original data processing: For nucleated cells, counts were estimated from reference gene primer amplification. Repertoires were generated with immunoSEQ multiplex PCR, while TCRdb's copy carries only in-frame clones and drops some. The V and J calls and clone size come from that table; D and trimming were worked out from the DNA. Of about 130,000 clones in the sample, roughly 80% are singletons; the top ten hold 16%. Deletions cut 2 bases from V and 7 bases from J, with 12 bases between. Germline-derived CDR1 and CDR2 are MNHNS and SASEGT. The CDR3 contains 15 residues. Sequenced input: peripheral blood. The chain employs TRBV6-1 and TRBJ1-6, with TRBD1 as a possible D gene (5 bases). This TCR was recovered from a woman aged 45 to 65 with acute or convalescent COVID-19. The CDR3: CASSETPKGNSPLHF. CDR3 in DNA: TGTGCCAGCAGTGAAACCCCCAAGGGGAATTCACCCCTCCACTTT.